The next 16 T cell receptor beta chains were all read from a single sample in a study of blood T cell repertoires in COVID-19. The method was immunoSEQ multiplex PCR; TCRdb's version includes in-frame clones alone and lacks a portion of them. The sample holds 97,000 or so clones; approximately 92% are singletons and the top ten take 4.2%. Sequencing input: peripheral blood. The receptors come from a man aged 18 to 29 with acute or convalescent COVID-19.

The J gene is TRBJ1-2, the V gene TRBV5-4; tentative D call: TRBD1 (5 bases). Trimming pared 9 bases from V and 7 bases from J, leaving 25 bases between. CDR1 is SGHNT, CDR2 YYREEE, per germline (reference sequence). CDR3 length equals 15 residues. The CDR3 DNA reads TGTGCCACGCACCGGGACCGGGGGTGGAGAGGTGGCTACACCTTC. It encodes CATHRDRGWRGGYTF. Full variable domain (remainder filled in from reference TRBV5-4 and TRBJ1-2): ETGVTQSPTHLIKTRGQQVTLRCSSQSGHNTVSWYQQALGQGPQFIFQYYREEENGRGNFPPRFSGLQFPNYSSELNVNALELDDSALYLCATHRDRGWRGGYTFGSGTRLTVV.

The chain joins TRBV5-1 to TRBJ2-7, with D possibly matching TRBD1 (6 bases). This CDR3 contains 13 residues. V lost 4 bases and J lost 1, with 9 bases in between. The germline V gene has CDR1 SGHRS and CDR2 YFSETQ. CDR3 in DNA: TGCGCCAGCAGCACAGGGTATTCCTACGAGCAGTACTTC. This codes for CASSTGYSYEQYF.

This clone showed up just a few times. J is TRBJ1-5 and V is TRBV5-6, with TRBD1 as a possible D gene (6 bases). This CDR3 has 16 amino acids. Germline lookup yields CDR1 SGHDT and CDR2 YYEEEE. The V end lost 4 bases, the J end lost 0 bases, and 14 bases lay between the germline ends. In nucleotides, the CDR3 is TGTGCCAGCAGCGAGTGGACAGTATATAGCAATCAGCCCCAGCATTTT. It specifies CASSEWTVYSNQPQHF. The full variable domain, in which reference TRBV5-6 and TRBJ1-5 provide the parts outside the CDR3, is DAGVTQSPTHLIKTRGQQVTLRCSPKSGHDTVSWYQQALGQGPQFIFQYYEEEERQRGNFPDRFSGHQFPNYSSELNVNALLLGDSALYLCASSEWTVYSNQPQHFGDGTRLSIL.

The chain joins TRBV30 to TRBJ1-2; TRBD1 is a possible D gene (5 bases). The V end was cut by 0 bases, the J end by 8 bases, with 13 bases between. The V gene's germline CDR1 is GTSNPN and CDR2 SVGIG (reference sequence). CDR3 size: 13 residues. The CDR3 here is CAWSVKGMQGYTF. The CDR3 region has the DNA TGTGCCTGGAGTGTAAAGGGGATGCAAGGCTACACCTTC. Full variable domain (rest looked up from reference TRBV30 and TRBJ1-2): SQTIHQWPATLVQPVGSPLSLECTVEGTSNPNLYWYRQAAGRGLQLLFYSVGIGQISSEVPQNLSASRPQDRQFILSSKKLLLSDSGFYLCAWSVKGMQGYTFGSGTRLTVV.

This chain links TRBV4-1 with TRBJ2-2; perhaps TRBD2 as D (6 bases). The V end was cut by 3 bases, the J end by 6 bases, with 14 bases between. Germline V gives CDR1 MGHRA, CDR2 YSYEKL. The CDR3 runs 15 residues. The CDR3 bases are TGCGCCAGCAGCCAGACAATCGGAGGGTCCGGGGAGCTGTTTTTT. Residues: CASSQTIGGSGELFF.

CDR3 loop: CASSSTSSYEQYF. The CDR3 DNA sequence: TGTGCCAGCAGTTCAACCAGCTCCTACGAGCAGTACTTC. The rearrangement joins TRBV6-6 to TRBJ2-7, with D hard to call. Trimming took off 4 bases at V and 0 bases at J, with 7 bases between the two ends. Looked up from germline, CDR1 is MNHNY and CDR2 is SVGAGI (reference sequence). This CDR3 is built from 13 residues.

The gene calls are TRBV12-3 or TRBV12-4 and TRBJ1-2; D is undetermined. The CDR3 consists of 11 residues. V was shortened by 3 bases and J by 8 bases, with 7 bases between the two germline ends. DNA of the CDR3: TGTGCCAGCAGTTTGAGACAAGGCTACACCTTC. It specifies CASSLRQGYTF.

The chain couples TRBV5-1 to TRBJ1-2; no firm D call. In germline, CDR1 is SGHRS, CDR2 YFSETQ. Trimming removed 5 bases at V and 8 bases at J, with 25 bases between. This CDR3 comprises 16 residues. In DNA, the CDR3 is TGCGCCAGCAGTCCCGCCCGGACTCTCCCGGAGGCGGGCTACACCTTC. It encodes CASSPARTLPEAGYTF.

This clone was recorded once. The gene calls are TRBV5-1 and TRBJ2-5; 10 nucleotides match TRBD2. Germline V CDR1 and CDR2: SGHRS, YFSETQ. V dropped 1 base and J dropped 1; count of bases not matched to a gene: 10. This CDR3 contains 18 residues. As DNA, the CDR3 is TGCGCCAGCAGCTTGCGGCTAGCGGGAGTGGGCTTCCAAGAGACCCAGTACTTC. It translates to CASSLRLAGVGFQETQYF.

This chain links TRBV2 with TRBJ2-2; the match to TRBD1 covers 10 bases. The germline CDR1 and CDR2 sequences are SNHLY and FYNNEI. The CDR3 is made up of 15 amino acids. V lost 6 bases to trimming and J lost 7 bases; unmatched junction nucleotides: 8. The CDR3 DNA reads TGTGCCAGCAGAGATGACAGGGGGCGCAACGGGGAGCTGTTTTTT. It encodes CASRDDRGRNGELFF.

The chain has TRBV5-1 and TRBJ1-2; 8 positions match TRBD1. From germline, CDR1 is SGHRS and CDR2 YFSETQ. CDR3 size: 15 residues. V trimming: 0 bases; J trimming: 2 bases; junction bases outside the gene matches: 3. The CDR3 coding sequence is TGCGCCAGCAGCTTGGCGGCAGGGGGCAACTATGGCTACACCTTC. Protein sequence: CASSLAAGGNYGYTF.

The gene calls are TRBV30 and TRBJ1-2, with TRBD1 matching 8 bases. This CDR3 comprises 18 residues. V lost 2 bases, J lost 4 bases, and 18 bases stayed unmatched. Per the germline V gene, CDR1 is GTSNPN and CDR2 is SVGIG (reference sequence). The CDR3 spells CAWSSRRNGQGWVYGYTF. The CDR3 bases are TGTGCCTGGAGTTCCCGACGGAATGGACAGGGCTGGGTCTATGGCTACACCTTC.

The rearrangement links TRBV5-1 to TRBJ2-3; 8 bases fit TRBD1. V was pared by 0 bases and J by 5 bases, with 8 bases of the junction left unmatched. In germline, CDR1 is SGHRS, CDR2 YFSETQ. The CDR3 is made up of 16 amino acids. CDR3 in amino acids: CASSLASGTGVDTQYF. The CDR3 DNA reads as TGCGCCAGCAGCTTGGCTTCCGGGACAGGAGTAGATACGCAGTATTTT.

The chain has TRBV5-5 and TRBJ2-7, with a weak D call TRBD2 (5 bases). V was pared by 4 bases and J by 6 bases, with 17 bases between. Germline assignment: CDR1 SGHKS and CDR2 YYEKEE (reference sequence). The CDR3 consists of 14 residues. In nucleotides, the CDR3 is TGTGCCAGCAGCCCCTTTCTTAGCGAGGGCGAGCAGTACTTC. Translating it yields CASSPFLSEGEQYF.

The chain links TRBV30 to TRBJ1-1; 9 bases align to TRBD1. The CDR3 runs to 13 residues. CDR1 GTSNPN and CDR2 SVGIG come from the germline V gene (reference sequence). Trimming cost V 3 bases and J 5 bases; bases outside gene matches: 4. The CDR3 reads CAWSRTGETEAFF. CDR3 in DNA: TGTGCCTGGAGCCGGACAGGGGAAACTGAAGCTTTCTTT. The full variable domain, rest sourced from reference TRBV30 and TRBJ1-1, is SQTIHQWPATLVQPVGSPLSLECTVEGTSNPNLYWYRQAAGRGLQLLFYSVGIGQISSEVPQNLSASRPQDRQFILSSKKLLLSDSGFYLCAWSRTGETEAFFGQGTRLTVV.

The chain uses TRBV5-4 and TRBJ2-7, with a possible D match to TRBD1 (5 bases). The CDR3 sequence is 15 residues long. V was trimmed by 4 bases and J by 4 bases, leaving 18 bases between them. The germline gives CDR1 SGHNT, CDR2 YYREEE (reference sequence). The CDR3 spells CASSPTHFPGYEQYF. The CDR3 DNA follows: TGTGCCAGCAGCCCGACCCACTTTCCAGGGTACGAGCAGTACTTC.